The 32 T cell receptor beta chains reported below all come from one sample, sequenced in a study of early stage breast cancer tumors. Profiling relied on immunoSEQ multiplex PCR, and the TCRdb table lists in-frame clones only, not all of them. The table lists roughly 30,000 clones, 75% to 85% of them singletons. Sequences were obtained from blood. These receptors were collected from a person in their 60s with breast cancer.

The chain joins TRBV18 to TRBJ2-2; D is unresolved. The CDR3 contains 15 residues. The germline gives CDR1 KGHSH, CDR2 LQKENI. Trimming took 4 bases from V and 0 from J, leaving 9 bases between them. The CDR3 nucleotides read TGTGCCAGCTCACGAGACACCGCGAACACCGGGGAGCTGTTTTTT. It codes for CASSRDTANTGELFF.

The rearrangement joins TRBV2 to TRBJ2-2; 7 bases align to TRBD1. This CDR3 spans 14 amino acids. The trim removed 6 bases at V and 4 bases at J, leaving 5 bases unmatched. Per germline, CDR1 SNHLY and CDR2 FYNNEI. For the CDR3, the DNA is TGTGCCAGCAGAGAGGGACAGTCCACCGGGGAGCTGTTTTTT. Its protein product is CASREGQSTGELFF.

The chain combines TRBV4-2 with TRBJ2-2; 7 bases are shared with TRBD1. Germline CDR1 is LGHNA and CDR2 is YNFKEQ. J was trimmed by 0 bases and V by 4 bases; bases with no gene match: 8. CDR3 size: 17 residues. CDR3 nucleotide sequence: TGTGCCAGCAGCCGCGACCGGGACAGCACGAACACCGGGGAGCTGTTTTTT. It yields the protein CASSRDRDSTNTGELFF.

The genes are TRBV9 and TRBJ2-3; D might be TRBD1 (6 bases). Trimming removed 7 bases at V and 2 bases at J, with 14 bases between. This CDR3 is 14 amino acids long. Germline CDR1 and CDR2: SGDLS and YYNGEE. The CDR3 sequence: CASGSTGITDTQYF. For the CDR3, the DNA is TGTGCCAGCGGCAGCACAGGGATCACAGATACGCAGTATTTT.

The chain combines TRBV2 with TRBJ1-1; D unresolved. CDR1 is SNHLY and CDR2 is FYNNEI in the germline V gene. The CDR3 spans 14 residues. Trimming cost V 7 bases and J 4 bases, with 16 bases left between them. The CDR3 DNA reads as TGTGCCAGCACGGGAAGCGGGGTTCGCACTGAAGCTTTCTTT. Translating it yields CASTGSGVRTEAFF.

This clone was recorded only once. For the CDR3, the DNA is TGTGCCAGCAGCCTACCGACAGGGGGGAACACTGAAGCTTTCTTT. Its protein is CASSLPTGGNTEAFF. The chain is built from TRBV7-9 and TRBJ1-1; the match to TRBD1 covers 9 bases. J was trimmed by 1 base and V by 5 bases; bases with no gene match: 5. Germline lookup yields CDR1 SEHNR and CDR2 FQNEAQ (reference sequence). The CDR3 consists of 15 residues.

The chain's CDR3 is CASSSRQGGNIQYF. CDR3 sequence (DNA): TGCGCCAGCAGCTCAAGACAGGGGGGAAACATTCAGTACTTC. The chain couples TRBV5-1 to TRBJ2-4; the match to TRBD1 covers 9 bases. Germline CDR1 is SGHRS and CDR2 is YFSETQ. CDR3 length: 14 amino acids. V dropped 3 bases and J dropped 6; count of bases not matched to a gene: 4.

This clone was counted only a few times. The V call is TRBV9, the J call TRBJ2-5; the D gene is possibly TRBD2 (6 bases). CDR1 and CDR2 (germline): SGDLS, YYNGEE. Trimming stripped 0 bases from V and 5 bases from J, with 14 bases between. This CDR3 is 15 amino acids long. The CDR3 DNA reads as TGTGCCAGCAGCGTAGAGGTCATTGGGGGGGAGACCCAGTACTTC. As protein: CASSVEVIGGETQYF.

The chain is built from TRBV7-2 and TRBJ2-7; D is perhaps TRBD1 or TRBD2 (11 bases each). V was pared by 5 bases and J by 11 bases, with 31 bases between. The CDR3 runs to 17 residues. Germline CDR1 SGHTA, CDR2 FQGNSA. DNA for the CDR3: TGTGCCAGCAGCCCGACGGGACAGGGGGGTAGCGGGAGGGAGAAGTACTTC. Translated: CASSPTGQGGSGREKYF. The variable domain in full, with the rest retrieved from reference TRBV7-2 and TRBJ2-7, is GAGVSQSPSNKVTEKGKDVELRCDPISGHTALYWYRQSLGQGLEFLIYFQGNSAPDKSGLPSDRFSAERTGGSVSTLTIQRTQQEDSAVYLCASSPTGQGGSGREKYFGPGTRLTVT.

The rearrangement joins TRBV6-6 to TRBJ1-2, with D tentatively TRBD1 (6 bases). Trimming cost V 5 bases and J 3 bases, with 16 bases left between them. The CDR3 is made up of 15 amino acids. Germline CDR1 is MNHNY and CDR2 is SVGAGI (reference sequence). This CDR3 is CASSERTEKDYGYTF. DNA for the CDR3: TGTGCCAGCAGTGAGCGGACAGAAAAAGACTATGGCTACACCTTC.

The chain couples TRBV7-8 to TRBJ1-1; D might be TRBD1 (6 bases). Germline loops: CDR1 SGHVS, CDR2 FQNEAQ. The V end lost 5 bases, the J end lost 0 bases, and 13 bases lay between the germline ends. The CDR3 runs to 15 residues. The CDR3 protein is CASSATTGVNTEAFF. The CDR3 DNA reads TGTGCCAGCAGCGCAACGACAGGAGTGAACACTGAAGCTTTCTTT.

The chain has TRBV9 and TRBJ1-5; no clear D. The CDR3 loop spans 14 amino acids. V gave up 3 bases and J gave up 6 bases, with 13 bases separating them. The germline V gene encodes CDR1 SGDLS and CDR2 YYNGEE. Here the CDR3 reads CASSAGVVGQPQHF. The CDR3 DNA follows: TGTGCCAGCAGCGCTGGTGTCGTCGGTCAGCCCCAGCATTTT. Using reference TRBV9 and TRBJ1-5 for the parts outside the CDR3, the full variable domain is DSGVTQTPKHLITATGQRVTLRCSPRSGDLSVYWYQQSLDQGLQFLIQYYNGEERAKGNILERFSAQQFPDLHSELNLSSLELGDSALYFCASSAGVVGQPQHFGDGTRLSIL.

The rearrangement links TRBV29-1 to TRBJ1-4; 7 bases are shared with TRBD1. Germline CDR1 reads SQVTM; CDR2 reads ANQGSEA. Germline trimming cut 7 bases from V and 2 bases from J; bases unmatched to any gene: 4. The CDR3 extends over 13 amino acids. CDR3 sequence (DNA): TGCAGCGCGCTCAGGGGGACTAATGAAAAACTGTTTTTT. Translated, it gives CSALRGTNEKLFF.

The count of this clone is one. This chain links TRBV25-1 with TRBJ1-2; D remains unclear. Germline V gives CDR1 MGHDK, CDR2 SYGVNS. CDR3 length: 13 amino acids. V lost 9 bases to trimming and J lost 4 bases, with 15 bases between them. CDR3 region: CASRWEGGYGYTF. CDR3 sequence (DNA): TGTGCCAGTCGTTGGGAGGGCGGCTATGGCTACACCTTC.

The chain employs TRBV4-3 and TRBJ2-6; D is ambiguous. Trimming removed 0 bases from V and 2 bases from J, with 11 bases in between. This CDR3 region has 17 residues. Germline CDR1 is LGHNA and CDR2 is YSLEER. The CDR3 DNA sequence: TGCGCCAGCAGCCAAGATGGTAGATCGGCTGGGGCCAACGTCCTGACTTTC. Its protein product is CASSQDGRSAGANVLTF.

The table lists this clone with a few counts. J is TRBJ1-2 and V is TRBV5-6; TRBD1 aligns across 9 bases. After removal of 3 bases from V and 4 bases from J, the junction contained 4 bases not matched to a gene. Germline V lookup: CDR1 SGHDT, CDR2 YYEEEE. The CDR3 consists of 14 residues. CDR3 loop: CASSSGQGSYGYTF. CDR3 in DNA: TGTGCCAGCAGCTCCGGACAGGGGAGCTATGGCTACACCTTC.

The chain links TRBV7-2 to TRBJ1-2; TRBD1 might be the D (5 bases). Germline V gene lookup returns CDR1 SGHTA and CDR2 FQGNSA. Trimming took off 5 bases at V and 8 bases at J, with 15 bases between the two ends. This CDR3 has 13 amino acids. The chain's CDR3 is CASSPPGVGGYTF. The CDR3 DNA is TGTGCCAGCAGCCCGCCGGGGGTAGGAGGCTACACCTTC. The variable domain in full, with the rest retrieved from reference TRBV7-2 and TRBJ1-2, is GAGVSQSPSNKVTEKGKDVELRCDPISGHTALYWYRQSLGQGLEFLIYFQGNSAPDKSGLPSDRFSAERTGGSVSTLTIQRTQQEDSAVYLCASSPPGVGGYTFGSGTRLTVV.

The chain links TRBV7-2 to TRBJ1-2, with D perhaps matching TRBD1 (6 bases). This CDR3 region has 14 residues. Looked up from germline, CDR1 is SGHTA and CDR2 is FQGNSA. Trimming took off 6 bases at V and 8 bases at J, with 19 bases between the two ends. Written as DNA, the CDR3 is TGTGCCAGCAGTTTAACCGCAGGGGACGGCGGCTACACCTTC. This codes for CASSLTAGDGGYTF.

The rearrangement links TRBV5-6 to TRBJ1-4; 9 bases are a match to TRBD1. CDR3 length: 13 residues. V lost 4 bases, J lost 5 bases, and 0 bases stayed unmatched. Germline V gene lookup returns CDR1 SGHDT and CDR2 YYEEEE. Here the CDR3 DNA reads TGTGCCAGCAGCGACAGGGGGAATGAAAAACTGTTTTTT. Its protein is CASSDRGNEKLFF. Drawing the rest from reference TRBV5-6 and TRBJ1-4, the complete variable domain is DAGVTQSPTHLIKTRGQQVTLRCSPKSGHDTVSWYQQALGQGPQFIFQYYEEEERQRGNFPDRFSGHQFPNYSSELNVNALLLGDSALYLCASSDRGNEKLFFGSGTQLSVL.

The J gene is TRBJ1-2, the V gene TRBV18, with D unclear. The V end lost 3 bases, the J end lost 2 bases, and 10 bases lay between the germline ends. The V gene's germline CDR1 is KGHSH and CDR2 LQKENI. The CDR3 contains 14 residues. The CDR3 DNA is TGTGCCAGCTCACCTAGTGCAGCGAACTATGGCTACACCTTC. It translates to CASSPSAANYGYTF. The full variable domain, its missing parts supplied by reference TRBV18 and TRBJ1-2, is NAGVMQNPRHLVRRRGQEARLRCSPMKGHSHVYWYRQLPEEGLKFMVYLQKENIIDESGMPKERFSAEFPKEGPSILRIQQVVRGDSAAYFCASSPSAANYGYTFGSGTRLTVV.

V gene TRBV28 combines with J gene TRBJ2-3; TRBD1 might be the D (6 bases). Trimming took off 10 bases at V and 4 bases at J, with 15 bases between the two ends. This CDR3 is built from 13 residues. Germline assignment: CDR1 MDHEN and CDR2 SYDVKM. The CDR3 DNA reads TGTGCCACCGAAAAACAGGGTCCAGATACGCAGTATTTT. Translating gives CATEKQGPDTQYF. The whole variable domain, filled in from reference TRBV28 and TRBJ2-3, reads DVKVTQSSRYLVKRTGEKVFLECVQDMDHENMFWYRQDPGLGLRLIYFSYDVKMKEKGDIPEGYSVSREKKERFSLILESASTNQTSMYLCATEKQGPDTQYFGPGTRLTVL.

CDR3 nucleotides: TGTGCCAGCAGCTTTTGGACTGCAGCCTACGAGCAGTACTTC. This sequence encodes CASSFWTAAYEQYF. The chain carries TRBV11-2 and TRBJ2-7; possible D gene TRBD2, 5 bases. Germline V gene sequence: CDR1 SGHAT, CDR2 FQNNGV. This CDR3 is 14 amino acids long. With 3 bases removed from V and 2 bases from J, the gap between germline ends came to 11 bases.

This clone has only a few counts. The V call is TRBV7-8, the J call TRBJ2-7, with D tentatively TRBD1 (7 bases). Per the germline V gene, CDR1 is SGHVS and CDR2 is FQNEAQ. The germline V and J ends were trimmed by 1 base and 3 bases, with 13 bases remaining between them. The length of the CDR3 is 15 residues. The CDR3 sequence: CASSLVSQGGYEQYF. CDR3 in DNA: TGTGCCAGCAGCTTAGTCTCCCAGGGGGGCTACGAGCAGTACTTC.

This chain connects TRBV4-3 to TRBJ1-4; unclear D gene. The CDR3 length is 15 residues. Trimming cost V 0 bases and J 4 bases, with 9 bases left between them. The germline V gene has CDR1 LGHNA and CDR2 YSLEER. The CDR3, as DNA: TGCGCCAGCAGCCAAGATTCCAGAAATAATGAAAAACTGTTTTTT. Translated, it gives CASSQDSRNNEKLFF.

The J gene is TRBJ2-1, the V gene TRBV7-3, with D possibly TRBD2 on 6 matching bases. CDR1 and CDR2 from the germline V gene are SGHTA and FQGTGA. V was cut by 2 bases and J by 7 bases, with 12 bases left in between. The CDR3 runs 14 residues. The CDR3 DNA reads TGTGCCAGCAGCTTATCCGGGGGTGGGAATGAGCAGTTCTTC. Translation gives CASSLSGGGNEQFF.

J is TRBJ1-5 and V is TRBV5-8, with 7 bases lining up with TRBD1. Germline CDR1 SGHTS, CDR2 YDEGEE. CDR3 length equals 16 residues. Unmatched junction bases numbered 11, after V lost 4 bases and J lost 4 bases. The DNA for the CDR3 is TGTGCCAGCAGCCTAGGGACAGCCATGCTTAATCAGCCCCAGCATTTT. It yields the protein CASSLGTAMLNQPQHF.

The gene calls are TRBV6-6 and TRBJ1-3; TRBD1 might be the D (6 bases). Trimming shortened V by 7 bases and J by 0 bases, and 13 bases separated the two germline ends. The CDR3 spans 15 residues. Looked up from germline, CDR1 is MNHNY and CDR2 is SVGAGI (reference sequence). In DNA, the CDR3 is TGTGCCAGCATCCCGAGACAGGTCTCTGGAAACACCATATATTTT. This codes for CASIPRQVSGNTIYF.

This CDR3 is CASSYSGTSGPYEQYF. CDR3 DNA: TGTGCCAGCAGTTACTCTGGGACTAGCGGCCCCTACGAGCAGTACTTC. The rearrangement links TRBV6-5 to TRBJ2-7; 11 bases agree with TRBD2. J lost 2 bases, V lost 0 bases, and 3 bases had no gene match. The CDR3 sequence is 16 residues long. CDR1 MNHEY and CDR2 SVGAGI come from the germline V gene.

The chain carries TRBV5-5 and TRBJ2-1; 11 bases are a match to TRBD2. Trimming removed 4 bases from V and 5 bases from J; junction bases left unmatched: 5. CDR3 length: 15 amino acids. CDR1 SGHKS and CDR2 YYEKEE come from the germline V gene (reference sequence). CDR3 amino acids: CASSPTSGIDNEQFF. The CDR3 nucleotides are TGTGCCAGCAGCCCGACTAGCGGGATCGACAATGAGCAGTTCTTC.

The chain uses TRBV19 and TRBJ2-4, with a weak D call TRBD1 (6 bases). Trimming shortened V by 2 bases and J by 6 bases, and 23 bases separated the two germline ends. Germline-derived CDR1 and CDR2 are LNHDA and SQIVND (reference sequence). CDR3 length: 18 amino acids. This CDR3 reads CASSIRDIRALAGNIQYF. The CDR3 DNA reads as TGTGCCAGTAGTATAAGGGACATCAGGGCCCTAGCAGGAAACATTCAGTACTTC.

This chain uses TRBV27 with TRBJ1-4, with 8 nucleotides matching TRBD1. Germline V lookup: CDR1 MNHEY, CDR2 SMNVEV (reference sequence). After removal of 2 bases from V and 0 bases from J, the junction contained 5 bases not matched to a gene. The CDR3 length is 17 residues. The CDR3: CASSLRTGLATNEKLFF. CDR3 DNA: TGTGCCAGCAGTTTAAGGACAGGGCTTGCAACTAATGAAAAACTGTTTTTT.

Here the CDR3 reads CASSARTGGEMTQYF. In nucleotides, the CDR3 is TGTGCCAGTAGTGCGCGGACAGGGGGCGAGATGACGCAGTATTTT. The genes are TRBV19 and TRBJ2-3, with 11 bases fitting TRBD1. V lost 5 bases, J lost 9 bases, and 10 bases stayed unmatched. The CDR3 is made up of 15 amino acids. The V gene's germline CDR1 is LNHDA and CDR2 SQIVND (reference sequence). The full variable domain, in which reference TRBV19 and TRBJ2-3 provide the parts outside the CDR3, is DGGITQSPKYLFRKEGQNVTLSCEQNLNHDAMYWYRQDPGQGLRLIYYSQIVNDFQKGDIAEGYSVSREKKESFPLTVTSAQKNPTAFYLCASSARTGGEMTQYFGPGTRLTVL.